Shown below are 22 T cell receptor beta chains from a single sample sequenced in a study of response to subunit inactivated influenza vaccine. Via MiXCR, TCRdb re-called the RT-PCR reads, giving one row per CDR3 protein. The repertoire holds more than 500,000 distinct CDR3 sequences, with 10% to 12% as singletons. The same data also went into a second study, on T cells expressing NK-cell markers. That source reports: As the method of synthesis, 5'RACE template switching with UMIs yielded TCR beta cDNA.

The source material was PBMCs from blood, sampled on the day of vaccination. The source is a man in his forties or fifties who received an inactivated influenza vaccine.

Ten or more counts support this clonotype. An end of the junction does not agree with germline; a read error may underlie this. The V and J genes are TRBV12-3 or TRBV12-4 and TRBJ2-3, with TRBD2 matching over 12 bases. The CDR3 is made up of 15 amino acids. CDR3 sequence reads: CASSLAGGPADTQYF. In DNA, the CDR3 is TGTGCCAGCAGTCTAGCGGGGGGGCCCGCAGATACGCAGTATTTT.

This clonotype was counted between two and nine times. The chain is built from TRBV5-1 and TRBJ2-5; D may be TRBD2 (6 bases). The CDR3 runs 14 residues. Looked up from germline, CDR1 is SGHRS and CDR2 is YFSETQ. Trimming stripped 4 bases from V and 4 bases from J, with 14 bases between. The CDR3 DNA is TGCGCCAGCAGCCTGACGGGAGTGCCAGAGACCCAGTACTTC. Protein product: CASSLTGVPETQYF.

The chain uses TRBV5-1 and TRBJ2-1; 12 nucleotides agree with TRBD1. The V gene end was trimmed by 4 bases and the J gene end by 13 bases; junction bases not matched to a gene: 9. Per germline, CDR1 SGHRS and CDR2 YFSETQ. The CDR3 has 14 amino acids. This CDR3 reads CASSPPGQGAFQFF. The CDR3 DNA reads as TGCGCCAGCAGCCCACCGGGACAGGGGGCATTTCAGTTCTTC.

This clonotype appeared a few times. The rearrangement joins TRBV3-1 to TRBJ2-1; 9 positions agree with TRBD2. The germline V gene has CDR1 LGHDT and CDR2 YNNKEL (reference sequence). The CDR3 is 17 residues long. The J segment lost 12 bases and the V segment lost 4 bases, leaving 19 bases of the junction unmatched. The CDR3 region is CASSLVGGTSWGRVQFF. CDR3 nucleotide sequence: TGTGCCAGCAGCCTCGTGGGCGGGACTAGCTGGGGTCGGGTGCAGTTCTTC.

The J gene is TRBJ2-5, the V gene TRBV20-1; no clear D. The CDR3 runs to 15 residues. V lost 1 base and J lost 2, with 14 bases in between. The germline V gene has CDR1 DFQATT and CDR2 SNEGSKA (reference sequence). This CDR3 is CSARGRPEFQETQYF. For the CDR3, the DNA is TGCAGTGCTAGAGGACGACCGGAATTTCAAGAGACCCAGTACTTC.

There are a few counts of this clonotype. The chain has TRBV12-3 or TRBV12-4 and TRBJ2-1, with D maybe TRBD1 (9 bases). CDR3 size: 17 residues. V was cut by 7 bases and J by 7 bases, with 26 bases left in between. The CDR3 spells CASTSTGGLGAPNEQFF. The CDR3 DNA sequence: TGTGCCAGCACGTCGACAGGGGGACTAGGGGCTCCTAATGAGCAGTTCTTC.

V gene TRBV18 combines with J gene TRBJ2-7, with 8 nucleotides matching TRBD1. The CDR3 has 15 amino acids. V lost 3 bases to trimming and J lost 1 base; unmatched junction nucleotides: 5. Germline CDR1 is KGHSH and CDR2 is LQKENI. The CDR3, as DNA: TGTGCCAGCTCACCTGGGGGGACAGGTTCCTACGAGCAGTACTTC. It specifies CASSPGGTGSYEQYF.

At least ten counts were recorded for this clonotype. In DNA form, the CDR3 reads TGTGCCAGCAGTTTAGGATCAGCGGGAGGGGAGCTGTTTTTT. Encoded protein: CASSLGSAGGELFF. The chain couples TRBV27 to TRBJ2-2; TRBD2 aligns across 7 bases. The V and J ends lost 2 bases and 8 bases, in that order; junction bases with no gene match: 5. The CDR3 spans 14 residues. Germline V gives CDR1 MNHEY, CDR2 SMNVEV (reference sequence).

This clonotype was seen a handful of times. This rearrangement joins TRBV15 to TRBJ1-6; D gene unclear. Trimming cost V 0 bases and J 10 bases, with 4 bases left between them. Germline lookup yields CDR1 LNHNV and CDR2 YYDKDF (reference sequence). The CDR3 runs to 12 residues. The DNA of the CDR3 is TGTGCCACCAGCAGAGATCGGTCACCCCTCCACTTT. Translation: CATSRDRSPLHF.

The chain has TRBV20-1 and TRBJ2-1; 7 bases map to TRBD2. Germline CDR1 DFQATT, CDR2 SNEGSKA (reference sequence). The CDR3 contains 13 residues. With 5 bases clipped from V and 3 bases from J, the junction kept 4 bases outside the gene matches. CDR3 loop: CSAPRTSYNEQFF. The CDR3, as DNA: TGCAGTGCTCCCCGGACTAGCTACAATGAGCAGTTCTTC.

This clonotype was found a few times. The J gene is TRBJ2-5, the V gene TRBV4-1; maybe TRBD1 (6 bases). The CDR3 length is 16 residues. The V end was cut by 5 bases, the J end by 7 bases, with 23 bases between. Germline assignment: CDR1 MGHRA and CDR2 YSYEKL. The CDR3 loop reads CASSNEIWGLPGTQYF. The CDR3 DNA reads TGCGCCAGCAGCAACGAAATCTGGGGGCTCCCAGGGACCCAGTACTTC.

This rearrangement joins TRBV4-2 to TRBJ1-3; weak D call: TRBD1 (6 bases). Trimming removed 0 bases at V and 2 bases at J, with 11 bases between. The CDR3 extends over 16 amino acids. Germline V gene data show CDR1 as LGHNA and CDR2 as YNFKEQ. The CDR3 loop is CASSQEGQGTGNTIYF. In nucleotides, the CDR3 is TGTGCCAGCAGCCAAGAGGGGCAGGGGACTGGAAACACCATATATTTT.

There are a few counts of this clonotype. The chain recombines TRBV19 with TRBJ1-1, with 8 bases matching TRBD1. The CDR3 spans 12 residues. Germline loops: CDR1 LNHDA, CDR2 SQIVND (reference sequence). With V trimmed by 7 bases and J by 10 bases, 8 bases remained unmatched. The CDR3 spells CASNRGQGGAFF. The CDR3, as DNA: TGTGCCAGTAATCGCGGACAGGGAGGAGCTTTCTTT.

This clonotype has only a few counts. The V and J genes are TRBV4-3 and TRBJ2-7; 8 positions match TRBD1. With 1 base clipped from V and 2 bases from J, the junction kept 4 bases outside the gene matches. Germline loops: CDR1 LGHNA, CDR2 YSLEER. The CDR3 extends over 15 amino acids. The CDR3 here is CASSQGTGQTYEQYF. The CDR3 DNA reads TGCGCCAGCAGCCAAGGGACAGGGCAAACCTACGAGCAGTACTTC.

The chain has TRBV6-1 and TRBJ2-7; D is possibly TRBD2 (6 bases). V was cut by 6 bases and J by 1 base, with 16 bases left in between. Germline lookup yields CDR1 MNHNS and CDR2 SASEGT. The CDR3 runs to 15 residues. CDR3 sequence: CASRTRLEGSYEQYF. CDR3 coding DNA: TGTGCCAGCAGGACTAGACTAGAAGGGTCCTACGAGCAGTACTTC.

Many counts were recorded for this clonotype. J is TRBJ2-1 and V is TRBV19, with 7 bases aligning to TRBD1. There are 15 residues in the CDR3. V lost 7 bases to trimming and J lost 6 bases; unmatched junction nucleotides: 12. Germline values: CDR1 LNHDA, CDR2 SQIVND (reference sequence). The DNA of the CDR3 is TGTGCCAGTACCCCCGGTAGGGGGCCGGGCAATGAGCAGTTCTTC. It translates to CASTPGRGPGNEQFF.

The rearrangement uses TRBV6-5 and TRBJ2-7, with 8 bases identical to TRBD1. From germline, CDR1 is MNHEY and CDR2 SVGAGI. The trim removed 0 bases at V and 0 bases at J, leaving 13 bases unmatched. The CDR3 contains 19 residues. CDR3 sequence: CASSYSAPDRATLSYEQYF. CDR3 in DNA: TGTGCCAGCAGTTACTCGGCCCCGGACAGGGCCACACTCTCCTACGAGCAGTACTTC.

The V gene is TRBV20-1, the J gene TRBJ2-7; the D gene is possibly TRBD1 (5 bases). The germline V and J ends were trimmed by 7 bases and 2 bases, with 12 bases remaining between them. The CDR3 has 12 amino acids. CDR1 and CDR2 (germline): DFQATT, SNEGSKA (reference sequence). This CDR3 is CSGQRSTYEQYF. Written as DNA, the CDR3 is TGCAGTGGACAGAGATCCACCTACGAGCAGTACTTC.

At least ten counts were recorded for this clonotype. V gene TRBV4-3 combines with J gene TRBJ1-2; 9 bases agree with TRBD1. The ends lost 3 bases at V and 5 bases at J; junction bases unmatched: 4. CDR1 is LGHNA, CDR2 YSLEER, per germline. The CDR3 is made up of 14 amino acids. The CDR3 sequence: CASSQDRGGYGYTF. The DNA of the CDR3 is TGCGCCAGCAGCCAGGACAGGGGAGGATATGGCTACACCTTC.

V usage is TRBV5-1 and J usage is TRBJ1-2; 7 bases agree with TRBD1. The J segment lost 7 bases and the V segment lost 9 bases, leaving 15 bases of the junction unmatched. Germline V lookup: CDR1 SGHRS, CDR2 YFSETQ. The CDR3 sequence is 14 residues long. CDR3 region: CATSWDSNDFGYTF. The CDR3 bases are TGCGCCACCTCTTGGGACAGCAATGACTTTGGCTACACCTTC.

This clonotype was seen ten or more times. This rearrangement joins TRBV12-3 or TRBV12-4 to TRBJ2-1; 8 nucleotides line up with TRBD2. CDR3 length: 15 residues. After removal of 6 bases from V and 0 bases from J, the junction contained 4 bases not matched to a gene. The CDR3 DNA reads TGTGCCAGCAGACCAACTAGCGGCTCCTACAATGAGCAGTTCTTC. It translates to CASRPTSGSYNEQFF.

The V gene is TRBV11-1, the J gene TRBJ2-7, with 9 bases fitting TRBD1. This CDR3 region has 20 residues. V lost 6 bases to trimming and J lost 2 bases; unmatched junction nucleotides: 23. Per germline, CDR1 SGHAT and CDR2 FQDESV (reference sequence). The chain's CDR3 is CASRWTGAGRTGTRAYEQYF. CDR3 DNA: TGTGCCAGCAGATGGACAGGGGCGGGCAGAACCGGGACTCGAGCCTACGAGCAGTACTTC. The full variable domain, completed using reference TRBV11-1 and TRBJ2-7, is EAEVAQSPRYKITEKSQAVAFWCDPISGHATLYWYRQILGQGPELLVQFQDESVVDDSQLPKDRFSAERLKGVDSTLKIQPAELGDSAMYLCASRWTGAGRTGTRAYEQYFGPGTRLTVT.